These 5 T cell receptor beta chains share one sample of origin, sequenced in a study of CD8 T cells in ankylosing spondylitis. Using its own MiXCR run on the 5' RACE reads, TCRdb lists one record per CDR3 protein. Of roughly 200,000 distinct CDR3 sequences listed, roughly 24% are singletons. The source material was blood, either unsorted or a sorted T cell fraction (not recorded which). These receptors were taken from a male donor with ankylosing spondylitis or in good health (not recorded which).

This clonotype was recorded many times. This chain joins TRBV20-1 and TRBJ1-6; tentatively, D is TRBD1 (5 bases). Germline CDR1 is DFQATT and CDR2 is SNEGSKA (reference sequence). V dropped 5 bases and J dropped 6 bases, with 17 bases sitting between them. The CDR3 runs to 15 residues. The CDR3: CSAPPGRITNSPLHF. The DNA of the CDR3 is TGCAGTGCTCCTCCGGGACGGATCACTAATTCACCCCTCCACTTT.

This chain connects TRBV18 to TRBJ1-1, with D unclear. Trimming cost V 2 bases and J 1 base, with 8 bases left between them. This CDR3 is built from 14 residues. Per the germline V gene, CDR1 is KGHSH and CDR2 is LQKENI. The CDR3 here is CASSPSGTNTEAFF. In nucleotides, the CDR3 is TGTGCCAGCTCACCATCGGGTACGAACACTGAAGCTTTCTTT. The variable domain in full, with the rest retrieved from reference TRBV18 and TRBJ1-1, is NAGVMQNPRHLVRRRGQEARLRCSPMKGHSHVYWYRQLPEEGLKFMVYLQKENIIDESGMPKERFSAEFPKEGPSILRIQQVVRGDSAAYFCASSPSGTNTEAFFGQGTRLTVV.

There are many counts of this clonotype. For the CDR3, the DNA is TGTGCCAGCAGCTTAGGTTTCCCCACCGGGGAGCTGTTTTTT. Translating gives CASSLGFPTGELFF. The genes are TRBV11-2 and TRBJ2-2, with D unresolved. Germline values: CDR1 SGHAT, CDR2 FQNNGV. The CDR3 sequence is 14 residues long. V was cut by 1 base and J by 4 bases, with 7 bases left in between.

The V gene is TRBV6-6, the J gene TRBJ2-5; possible D gene TRBD1, 6 bases. Trimming shortened V by 7 bases and J by 5 bases, and 14 bases separated the two germline ends. The V gene's germline CDR1 is MNHNY and CDR2 SVGAGI (reference sequence). This CDR3 region has 13 residues. The CDR3 here is CASTRGVGETQYF. CDR3 DNA: TGTGCCAGCACCAGGGGAGTGGGGGAGACCCAGTACTTC.

The rearrangement joins TRBV6-5 to TRBJ2-1; the D gene is possibly TRBD2 (5 bases). CDR1 and CDR2 (germline): MNHEY, SVGAGI. V was cut by 4 bases and J by 12 bases, with 16 bases left in between. This CDR3 region has 13 residues. CDR3 DNA: TGTGCCAGCAGTTCGCAGGACGGCCGGGGGCAGTTCTTC. It encodes CASSSQDGRGQFF.